Following are 18 T cell receptor beta chains from one sample sequenced in a study of blood T cell repertoires in COVID-19. TCRdb's table, derived via immunoSEQ multiplex PCR, lists solely in-frame clones and lacks some. The sample lists some 200,000 clones, around 87% occurring once. Sequences were obtained from peripheral blood. The receptors were gathered from a middle-aged man with active or convalescent COVID-19.

The chain links TRBV10-1 to TRBJ2-1, with 13 bases identical to TRBD2. Losses at the gene ends were 5 bases for V and 0 bases for J; bases not matched to a gene: 7. Germline assignment: CDR1 WNHNN and CDR2 SYGVQD (reference sequence). The CDR3 loop spans 18 amino acids. The CDR3 loop reads CASSPGTSGAHSYNEQFF. The CDR3 region has the DNA TGCGCCAGCAGTCCCGGGACTAGCGGGGCCCACTCCTACAATGAGCAGTTCTTC.

J is TRBJ2-7 and V is TRBV6-1; D is undetermined. Germline V gives CDR1 MNHNS, CDR2 SASEGT. V was cut by 2 bases and J by 3 bases, with 5 bases left in between. There are 12 residues in the CDR3. The CDR3 is CASSEQVYEQYF. The CDR3 DNA is TGTGCCAGCAGTGAACAGGTCTACGAGCAGTACTTC.

J is TRBJ1-1 and V is TRBV14, with 7 bases matching TRBD1. Germline V gene sequence: CDR1 SGHDN, CDR2 FVKESK. CDR3 size: 14 residues. V dropped 3 bases and J dropped 6; count of bases not matched to a gene: 7. CDR3 sequence (DNA): TGTGCCAGCAGCCAGGGATGGCAGGGGGCTGAAGCTTTCTTT. Its translation is CASSQGWQGAEAFF.

V usage is TRBV5-1 and J usage is TRBJ1-2; 7 positions match TRBD1. The CDR3 loop spans 12 amino acids. Germline values: CDR1 SGHRS, CDR2 YFSETQ. The V segment lost 4 bases and the J segment 8 bases; nucleotides outside the gene matches: 5. The CDR3: CASSTRQGGYTF. CDR3 DNA: TGCGCCAGCAGCACCCGACAGGGCGGCTACACCTTC.

The chain combines TRBV10-3 with TRBJ2-2, with TRBD2 matching 8 bases. The CDR3 length is 14 residues. Germline V CDR1 and CDR2: ENHRY, SYGVKD. With 3 bases clipped from V and 5 bases from J, the junction kept 2 bases outside the gene matches. This chain's CDR3 is CAISETSGTGELFF. CDR3 coding DNA: TGTGCCATCAGTGAAACTAGCGGTACCGGGGAGCTGTTTTTT.

V usage is TRBV30 and J usage is TRBJ1-5; D is ambiguous. CDR1 is GTSNPN and CDR2 is SVGIG in the germline V gene (reference sequence). This CDR3 spans 13 amino acids. Trimming removed 1 base at V and 7 bases at J, with 11 bases between. CDR3 nucleotides: TGTGCCTGGAGTGCCGGAGGCGGACAGCCCCAGCATTTT. This encodes CAWSAGGGQPQHF. The full variable domain, its missing parts supplied by reference TRBV30 and TRBJ1-5, is SQTIHQWPATLVQPVGSPLSLECTVEGTSNPNLYWYRQAAGRGLQLLFYSVGIGQISSEVPQNLSASRPQDRQFILSSKKLLLSDSGFYLCAWSAGGGQPQHFGDGTRLSIL.

This chain connects TRBV4-2 to TRBJ1-5, with D uncertain. CDR3 size: 15 residues. Trimming took off 4 bases at V and 0 bases at J, with 10 bases between the two ends. Germline CDR1 LGHNA, CDR2 YNFKEQ. DNA of the CDR3: TGTGCCAGCAGCCGAGGGCTGGGTAGCAATCAGCCCCAGCATTTT. Its protein product is CASSRGLGSNQPQHF.

The chain uses TRBV30 and TRBJ1-1; D unclear. The CDR3 totals 18 residues. From germline, CDR1 is GTSNPN and CDR2 SVGIG (reference sequence). V lost 8 bases and J lost 3, with 31 bases in between. Written as DNA, the CDR3 is TGTGCCCCCATTTACGCGGCTACCCCACACGAGTGCCACACTGAAGCTTTCTTT. It encodes CAPIYAATPHECHTEAFF.

The genes are TRBV27 and TRBJ2-7; D might be TRBD1 (6 bases). Germline V gene lookup returns CDR1 MNHEY and CDR2 SMNVEV (reference sequence). The CDR3 totals 14 residues. The V gene lost 5 bases and the J gene lost 2 bases, with 13 bases spanning the gap. The CDR3: CASSLTTGTYEQYF. The CDR3 DNA sequence: TGTGCCAGCAGTCTAACGACAGGTACCTACGAGCAGTACTTC.

CDR3 coding DNA: TGTGCCAGCAGTGAATGGGGGGGAAGGGGTGGCTACACCTTC. This gives the protein CASSEWGGRGGYTF. V and J are TRBV6-1 and TRBJ1-2; D might be TRBD1 (5 bases). Germline lookup yields CDR1 MNHNS and CDR2 SASEGT. V shed 2 bases and J shed 7 bases, with 14 bases lying between them. The CDR3 is 14 amino acids.

This clone appeared a single time. This chain links TRBV28 with TRBJ1-2; 7 bases line up with TRBD1. CDR3 size: 12 residues. Germline V gene sequence: CDR1 MDHEN, CDR2 SYDVKM. The V and J ends lost 6 bases and 2 bases, in that order; junction bases with no gene match: 0. CDR3 amino acids: CASRGQNYGYTF. In DNA form, the CDR3 reads TGTGCCAGCAGGGGACAGAACTATGGCTACACCTTC.

The rearrangement joins TRBV9 to TRBJ2-1, with 8 positions matching TRBD1. Trimming took 3 bases from V and 6 from J; bases not matched to a gene: 11. The CDR3 has 16 residues. The germline V gene has CDR1 SGDLS and CDR2 YYNGEE. The CDR3 nucleotides are TGTGCCAGCAGCGCCCGGCCGGGACAGGCATCCAATGAGCAGTTCTTC. This encodes CASSARPGQASNEQFF.

The chain carries TRBV6-6 and TRBJ2-5; 9 bases agree with TRBD2. Germline CDR1 MNHNY, CDR2 SVGAGI (reference sequence). There are 14 residues in the CDR3. V was pared by 2 bases and J by 7 bases, with 5 bases of the junction left unmatched. CDR3 DNA: TGTGCCAGCAGTTACACGGGACTAGCCGGGACCCAGTACTTC. This codes for CASSYTGLAGTQYF.

With respect to this clone: Distinct nucleotide sequences in the sample also encode this CDR3. This chain links TRBV30 with TRBJ1-2; no clear D gene. Trimming took off 3 bases at V and 4 bases at J, with 9 bases between the two ends. This CDR3 contains 12 residues. Germline V CDR1 and CDR2: GTSNPN, SVGIG (reference sequence). CDR3 sequence: CAWSGGSYGYTF. The CDR3 DNA sequence: TGTGCCTGGAGCGGAGGTAGCTATGGCTACACCTTC.

CDR3 in amino acids: CASSPTGRNTEAFF. DNA of the CDR3: TGTGCCAGTAGCCCTACAGGACGGAACACTGAAGCTTTCTTT. The V gene is TRBV19, the J gene TRBJ1-1; tentatively, D is TRBD1 (5 bases). The germline CDR1 and CDR2 sequences are LNHDA and SQIVND (reference sequence). Deletions cut 6 bases from V and 1 base from J, with 12 bases between. This CDR3 region has 14 residues.

The chain employs TRBV27 and TRBJ1-1; 9 nucleotides align to TRBD1. CDR1 and CDR2 from the germline V gene are MNHEY and SMNVEV (reference sequence). The CDR3 has 14 amino acids. V dropped 2 bases and J dropped 4; count of bases not matched to a gene: 2. The CDR3 sequence: CASSLGTGSTEAFF. CDR3 nucleotide sequence: TGTGCCAGCAGTTTAGGGACAGGGTCCACTGAAGCTTTCTTT.

The V and J genes are TRBV5-1 and TRBJ2-7; D might be TRBD2 (5 bases). This CDR3 has 16 amino acids. Trimming cost V 0 bases and J 3 bases, with 16 bases left between them. Germline values: CDR1 SGHRS, CDR2 YFSETQ. CDR3: CASSLAGVPTVYEQYF. The CDR3 DNA follows: TGCGCCAGCAGCTTGGCCGGGGTACCTACTGTCTACGAGCAGTACTTC.

This chain uses TRBV6-1 with TRBJ2-5; 8 bases fit TRBD1. Per germline, CDR1 MNHNS and CDR2 SASEGT. The CDR3 loop spans 14 amino acids. With 3 bases clipped from V and 5 bases from J, the junction kept 5 bases outside the gene matches. CDR3 DNA: TGTGCCAGCAGTGAGGACAGGGCGAAGGAGACCCAGTACTTC. Translating gives CASSEDRAKETQYF.